This entry is about one TCR beta chain. The record originates from a study of blood T cell repertoires in COVID-19. The wider study: Samples came from the United States, Italy and Spain, spanning acute and convalescent COVID-19. PBMCs, B-cell-depleted T cells, or T cells were the source of the cDNA or gDNA that made up the material.

TCRdb's copy holds only in-frame clones and misses some; the assay was immunoSEQ multiplex PCR. The table shows some 130,000 clones, with 60% to 80% occurring only once. V lost 4 bases and J lost 0, with 10 bases in between. Germline CDR1 is KGHSH and CDR2 is LQKENI. The CDR3 loop spans 14 amino acids. The J gene is TRBJ2-7, the V gene TRBV18; perhaps TRBD1 as D (6 bases). Sequencing was carried out using peripheral blood. The clonotype was recovered from a man aged 60 to 69 who had recovered from COVID-19. The CDR3 bases are TGTGCCAGCTCACTACAGGGCCTCTCCTACGAGCAGTACTTC. Translation: CASSLQGLSYEQYF.